This T cell receptor (beta chain) was identified in a study of blood T cell repertoires in COVID-19. Study context: COVID-19 samples, acute and convalescent, were from the United States, Italy and Spain. Sample material is recorded as cDNA or gDNA derived from T cells, B-cell-depleted T cells, or PBMCs.

From germline, CDR1 is LNHDA and CDR2 SQIVND (reference sequence). The ends were cut back, 6 bases at V and 1 base at J, with 15 bases in the middle. CDR3 length equals 15 residues. The method was immunoSEQ multiplex PCR; TCRdb's version includes in-frame clones alone and lacks a portion of them. The table includes under 140,000 clones, 70% to 80% detected once. The receptor comes from a woman aged 60-75 years with acute or convalescent COVID-19. V is TRBV19 and J is TRBJ1-1, with D possibly matching TRBD1 (5 bases). Sequenced: peripheral blood. As DNA, the CDR3 is TGTGCCAGTAGGGGACCGGGACTGTCGAACACTGAAGCTTTCTTT. Translation: CASRGPGLSNTEAFF. Combining the CDR3 with reference TRBV19 and TRBJ1-1 gives the whole variable domain DGGITQSPKYLFRKEGQNVTLSCEQNLNHDAMYWYRQDPGQGLRLIYYSQIVNDFQKGDIAEGYSVSREKKESFPLTVTSAQKNPTAFYLCASRGPGLSNTEAFFGQGTRLTVV.